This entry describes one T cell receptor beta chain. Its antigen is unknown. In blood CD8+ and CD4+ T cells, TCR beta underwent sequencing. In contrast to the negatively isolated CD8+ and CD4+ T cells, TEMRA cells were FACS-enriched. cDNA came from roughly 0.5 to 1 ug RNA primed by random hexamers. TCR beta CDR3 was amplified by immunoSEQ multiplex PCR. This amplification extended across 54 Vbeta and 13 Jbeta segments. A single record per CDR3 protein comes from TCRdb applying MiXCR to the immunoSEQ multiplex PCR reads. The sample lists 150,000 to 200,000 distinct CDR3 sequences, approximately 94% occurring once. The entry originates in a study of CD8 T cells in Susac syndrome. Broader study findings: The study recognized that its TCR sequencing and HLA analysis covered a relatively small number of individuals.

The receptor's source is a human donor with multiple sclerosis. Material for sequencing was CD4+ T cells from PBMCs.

In DNA, the CDR3 is TGTGCCTGCGAGCCGGGAGAGAACAATGAGCAGTTCTTC. This encodes CACEPGENNEQFF. The genes are TRBV7-8 and TRBJ2-1; maybe TRBD2 (6 bases). The CDR3 has 13 residues. V was cut by 11 bases and J by 5 bases, with 16 bases left in between. Per the germline V gene, CDR1 is SGHVS and CDR2 is FQNEAQ. Together with reference TRBV7-8 and TRBJ2-1, the CDR3 gives the full variable domain: GAGVSQSPRYKVAKRGQDVALRCDPISGHVSLFWYQQALGQGPEFLTYFQNEAQLDKSGLPSDRFFAERPEGSVSTLKIQRTQQEDSAVYLCACEPGENNEQFFGPGTRLTVL.